A selection of T cell receptor beta chains follows, all from one sample in a study of cytomegalovirus exposure and HLA in healthy donors. TCRdb keeps only in-frame clones here, not all; method: immunoSEQ multiplex PCR. Counted here are 50,000 to 70,000 clones, 60% to 65% occurring once; the ten biggest clones make up around 2.8%. The source material was PBMCs. The receptors here all came from a man younger than 45 in good health and CMV-seronegative. CDR3s include the opening cysteine and the closing phenylalanine or tryptophan. The D gene is left open where the match is weak. The size entry is marked missing in some rows and otherwise reads once, few, many or a size class.

>NA|TRBD1|TRBJ1-1|TRBV7-2
TGTGCCAGCAGCGCGACAGGGGGCGGCACTGAAGCTTTCTTT
CASSATGGGTEAFF
>NA|TRBD1|TRBJ1-2|TRBV11-2
TGTGCCAGCAGCGGTAGGACAGGGTCTAGTGTTGGCTACACCTTC
CASSGRTGSSVGYTF
>NA|NA|TRBJ1-1|TRBV6-5
TGTGCCAGCAGTTACGGAGTTAGTATGAACACTGAAGCTTTCTTT
CASSYGVSMNTEAFF
>NA|TRBD2|TRBJ2-3|TRBV4-1
TGCGCCAGCAGCCAAGACGGGGGTAGCGGGGGGGCAGATACGCAGTATTTT
CASSQDGGSGGADTQYF
>NA|TRBD1|TRBJ1-1|TRBV18
TGTGCCAGCTCACCACAAACAGGGGCGACTGAAGCTTTCTTT
CASSPQTGATEAFF
>NA|NA|TRBJ1-1|TRBV29-1
TGCAGCGTCCGGAGAGGGAACACTGAAGCTTTCTTT
CSVRRGNTEAFF
>few|NA|TRBJ1-4|TRBV30
TGTGCCTGGAACCCAAGGGGGTCACCCGAAGGAATGGAAAAACTGTTTTTT
CAWNPRGSPEGMEKLFF
>NA|NA|TRBJ1-6|TRBV15
TGTGCCACCAGGAGCGGGGCTCGCAATTCACCCCTCCACTTT
CATRSGARNSPLHF
>few|NA|TRBJ2-1|TRBV6-6
TGTGCCAGCAGTCCCGAAATGGACAGATACAATGAGCAGTTCTTC
CASSPEMDRYNEQFF
>NA|TRBD2|TRBJ2-5|TRBV7-8
TGTGCCAGCAGCTTAGTAGCGGGGGTTCAAGAGACCCAGTACTTC
CASSLVAGVQETQYF
>NA|NA|TRBJ2-7|TRBV9
TGTGCCAGCAGCGTAGTCGGGAACCCCTACGAGCAGTACTTC
CASSVVGNPYEQYF
>many|NA|TRBJ2-7|TRBV6-5
TGTGCCAGCAGTGCAGGCTACGAGCAGTACTTC
CASSAGYEQYF
>NA|TRBD2|TRBJ2-7|TRBV9
TGTGCCAGCAGCACCGGGACTAGTGAGCAGTACTTC
CASSTGTSEQYF
>NA|TRBD1|TRBJ2-7|TRBV27
TGTGCCAGCGGGCAGGGGGCCTACGAGCAGTACTTC
CASGQGAYEQYF
>NA|NA|TRBJ1-5|TRBV28
TGTGCCAGCAGAGCGCTGACAGGCTCCAGGCAGCCCCAGCATTTT
CASRALTGSRQPQHF
>NA|NA|TRBJ2-1|TRBV9
TGTGCCAGCGACCAGGGACTCCTTGAGAATGAGCAGTTCTTC
CASDQGLLENEQFF
>few|TRBD2|TRBJ2-1|TRBV29-1
TGCAGCTTGAGCGGGGGCCGGGGGAATGAGCAGTTCTTC
CSLSGGRGNEQFF
>few|NA|TRBJ2-7|TRBV5-4
TGTGCCAGCAGCTTGGACAGTTCCTTTGCCGAGCAGTACTTC
CASSLDSSFAEQYF
>NA|NA|TRBJ2-7|TRBV2
TGTGCCAGCAGAGGAGCAGCCTACGAGCAGTACTTC
CASRGAAYEQYF
>NA|TRBD1|TRBJ2-7|TRBV5-6
TGTGCCAGCAGCGACGGACAGGTACCCTACGAGCAGTACTTC
CASSDGQVPYEQYF
>few|NA|TRBJ2-5|TRBV21-1
TGTGCCAGCAGCCCCGACAGAGCTTACCAAGAGACCCAGTACTTC
CASSPDRAYQETQYF
>NA|TRBD1|TRBJ1-6|TRBV2
TGTGCCAGCAGTCGAAGGGGGACAGGGAAATCACCCCTCCACTTT
CASSRRGTGKSPLHF
>NA|TRBD1|TRBJ2-6|TRBV6-5
TGTGCCAGCAGTTACACAGGGGAATCTGGGGCCAACGTCCTGACTTTC
CASSYTGESGANVLTF
>NA|TRBD1|TRBJ1-3|TRBV6-5
TGTGCCAGCAGAAAAACAGGGGGAGCAGGAAACACCATATATTTT
CASRKTGGAGNTIYF
>NA|NA|TRBJ2-7|TRBV13
TGTGCCAGCAGCCTTAGCTACGAGCAGTACTTC
CASSLSYEQYF
>NA|NA|TRBJ2-7|TRBV27
TGTGCCAGCAGTTTGTCCAGGGACTCCTACGAGCAGTACTTC
CASSLSRDSYEQYF
>once|TRBD1|TRBJ1-1|TRBV4-1
TGCGCCAGCAGCCAAGACGGGACAGGGCGAAACACTGAAGCTTTCTTT
CASSQDGTGRNTEAFF
>NA|TRBD1|TRBJ2-7|TRBV11-2
TGTGCCAGCAGCTGGGGGACAGCGAACTCCTACGAGCAGTACTTC
CASSWGTANSYEQYF
>NA|TRBD2|TRBJ2-1|TRBV18
TGTGCCAGCGCCTCACTAGCGGGGGAGTACAATGAGCAGTTCTTC
CASASLAGEYNEQFF
>NA|TRBD1|TRBJ1-2|TRBV4-1
TGCGCCAGCAGCCAAGAGGAAACCGCAGGGGGCAGGGGTGGCTACACCTTC
CASSQEETAGGRGGYTF
>NA|NA|TRBJ1-6|TRBV4-1
TGCGCCAGCAGCCAACAGGGGTCTGCCTATAATTCACCCCTCCACTTT
CASSQQGSAYNSPLHF
>NA|NA|TRBJ2-1|TRBV13
TGTGCCAGCAGCCCCCGTCAAGGTGTCGGGTACAATGAGCAGTTCTTC
CASSPRQGVGYNEQFF
>NA|NA|TRBJ1-2|TRBV7-6
TGTGCCAGCAGCTTAATACAAGGAGGGAACTATGGCTACACCTTC
CASSLIQGGNYGYTF
>NA|NA|TRBJ2-1|TRBV5-1
TGCGCCAGCAGCTCCCGGGTCCTTACGAAAACCCAGTTCTTC
CASSSRVLTKTQFF
>few|NA|TRBJ2-2|TRBV11-2
TGTGCCAGCAGCTGGGCCAGGGGGGTGGGGAACACCGGGGAGCTGTTTTTT
CASSWARGVGNTGELFF
>NA|NA|TRBJ2-4|TRBV15
TGTGCCACCAGCAGAGACGAGGAAATTCAGTACTTC
CATSRDEEIQYF
>NA|NA|TRBJ2-1|TRBV4-1
TGCGCCAGCAGCCCCCGAGGGGGTTCCTACAATGGGCAGTTCTTC
CASSPRGGSYNGQFF
>NA|NA|TRBJ2-7|TRBV6-5
TGTGCCAGCAGTTACTCTAGGGGCTACGAGCAGTACTTC
CASSYSRGYEQYF
>few|TRBD1|TRBJ1-2|TRBV2
TGTGCCAGCAGTGAAACCGGGACAGGGGTCGGCTACACCTTC
CASSETGTGVGYTF
>NA|NA|TRBJ2-3|TRBV4-2
TGTGCCAGCAGCCAAGATTTGCCGCGTACGCAGTATTTT
CASSQDLPRTQYF
>few|TRBD1|TRBJ1-2|TRBV5-8
TGTGCCAGCAGCACGGGACAGGGGCCCTATGGCTACACCTTC
CASSTGQGPYGYTF
>NA|TRBD2|TRBJ2-1|TRBV16
TGTGCCAGCAGCCATCTAGCGGGGGGGAGCTCCTACAATGAGCAGTTCTTC
CASSHLAGGSSYNEQFF
>NA|TRBD1|TRBJ2-5|TRBV6-5
TGTGCCAGCAGTTACACAGGGACAGGGGCGCAAGAGACCCAGTACTTC
CASSYTGTGAQETQYF
>NA|NA|TRBJ2-7|TRBV2
TGTGCCAGCAGGATAGCGGCGGGCTCCGAGCAGTACTTC
CASRIAAGSEQYF
>few|NA|TRBJ2-3|TRBV27
TGTGCAGCAGGGACAGATACGCAGTATTTT
CAAGTDTQYF
>NA|NA|TRBJ1-1|TRBV11-2
TGTGCCAGCAGCTATATTTTCACTGAAGCTTTCTTT
CASSYIFTEAFF
>NA|TRBD1|TRBJ1-5|TRBV7-2
TGTGCCAGCAGCTTAGCAGGGACAGTCAGCAATCAGCCCCAGCATTTT
CASSLAGTVSNQPQHF
>NA|NA|TRBJ2-1|TRBV5-6
TGTGCCAGCAGCTTGGACTTGGGCCCGTCGTGGTTCTTC
CASSLDLGPSWFF
>NA|NA|TRBJ2-7|TRBV6-5
TGTGCCAGCAGGAGGGACGGGACTGGAAAGCAGTACTTC
CASRRDGTGKQYF
>few|NA|TRBJ1-2|TRBV30
TGTGCCTGGATCATGAGCTCCTATGGCTACACCTTC
CAWIMSSYGYTF
>NA|TRBD1|TRBJ2-2|TRBV5-1
TGCGCCAGCAGCCCCGGACAGGCAAACACCGGGGAGCTGTTTTTT
CASSPGQANTGELFF
>NA|NA|TRBJ1-1|TRBV6-5
TGTGCCAGCAGACCGACAGGTTACGGCACTGAAGCTTTCTTT
CASRPTGYGTEAFF
>NA|NA|TRBJ1-1|TRBV7-9
TGTGCCAGCAGCTTAGGGTGGACAGAAAACACTGAAGCTTTCTTT
CASSLGWTENTEAFF
>NA|NA|TRBJ1-1|TRBV14
TGTGCCAGCAGCCAAGTGGGCAGGAACACTGAAGCTTTCTTT
CASSQVGRNTEAFF
>NA|TRBD1|TRBJ2-1|TRBV6-5
TGTGCCAGCAGTCAGGGGGTAAAAACTGAGCAGTTCTTC
CASSQGVKTEQFF
>NA|NA|TRBJ2-4|TRBV29-1
TGCAGCGTTGATATCGGAGACATTCAGTACTTC
CSVDIGDIQYF
>NA|TRBD1|TRBJ2-7|TRBV9
TGTGCCAGCAGCGTAGAAGTGGGACAGGGGCGCGAGCAGTACTTC
CASSVEVGQGREQYF
>NA|NA|TRBJ1-2|TRBV23-1
TGCGCCAGGCTCGGCGGGGCTCACCTCTATGGCTACACCTTC
CARLGGAHLYGYTF